What follows describes a single T cell receptor beta chain. Its antigen remains unknown. J was trimmed by 3 bases and V by 5 bases; bases with no gene match: 10. Germline V gene sequence: CDR1 SGHDT, CDR2 YYEEEE. The CDR3 covers 16 residues. The assay was immunoSEQ multiplex PCR, and TCRdb's table has in-frame clones only and misses some. Of about 200,000 clones detected, roughly 88% appear once; the ten largest clones hold roughly 2.8%. The record originates from a study of cytomegalovirus exposure and HLA in healthy donors. Study at large: The platform used for the roughly 110 validation repertoires matched that of the roughly 700 first-cohort repertoires, a later analysis reported.

Broader study findings: Cytomegalovirus-associated status was assigned to more than 150 TCR beta chains.

The origin of this receptor is a woman between 18 and 29 years old in good health and CMV-seronegative. The sequenced sample was PBMCs. The chain is built from TRBV5-6 and TRBJ2-2, with 7 bases aligning to TRBD2. DNA of the CDR3: TGTGCCAGCAGGACTAGCTCCCCTAGGGACACCGGGGAGCTGTTTTTT. Protein: CASRTSSPRDTGELFF.